This TCR beta chain was observed in a study of OX40 agonist ivuxolimab in advanced cancers. On the study more broadly: At 0.01 to 10 mg/kg, ivuxolimab was administered intravenously to patients every 2 weeks. Points from the study as a whole: Relative to CD4+ cells, CD8+ T cells on average had more expanded clones. Clonal expansion by week 6 occurred in CD4+ and CD8+ blood T cells (at 0.1 to 3.0 mg/kg). Low normalized T-cell clonal expansion was also seen in some nonresponders.

Libraries were prepared by immunoSEQ multiplex PCR; TCRdb keeps only in-frame clonotypes and omits some of them. This sample carries about 65,000 clones, more than 70% of them seen once, and the ten largest clones take more than 0.85%. Germline values: CDR1 SQVTM, CDR2 ANQGSEA. The V and J ends lost 6 bases and 5 bases respectively, with 14 bases between them. The CDR3 has 12 amino acids. Note on this clone: The antigen is unknown.

Sequencing was performed on CD4+ or CD8+ T cells sorted from blood, taken in a trial of the OX40 agonist ivuxolimab. V usage is TRBV29-1 and J usage is TRBJ2-7, with a tentative D call TRBD1 (7 bases). The receptor was derived from an adult with an advanced solid tumor such as melanoma, head and neck, liver or kidney cancer. The CDR3 loop is CSVRGTADEQYF. Written as DNA, the CDR3 is TGCAGCGTCCGGGGGACAGCGGACGAGCAGTACTTC.